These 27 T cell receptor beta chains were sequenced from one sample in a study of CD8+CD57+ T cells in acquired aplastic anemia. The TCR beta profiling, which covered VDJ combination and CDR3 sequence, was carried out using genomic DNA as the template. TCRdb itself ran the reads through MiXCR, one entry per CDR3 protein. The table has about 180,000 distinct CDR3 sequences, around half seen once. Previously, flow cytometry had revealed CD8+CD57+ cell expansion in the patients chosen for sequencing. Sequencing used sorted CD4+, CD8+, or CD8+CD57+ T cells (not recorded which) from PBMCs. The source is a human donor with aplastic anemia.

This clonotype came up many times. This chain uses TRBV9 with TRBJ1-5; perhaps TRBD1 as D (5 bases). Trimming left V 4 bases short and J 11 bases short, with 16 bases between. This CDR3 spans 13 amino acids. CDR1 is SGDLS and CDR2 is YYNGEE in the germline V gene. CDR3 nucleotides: TGTGCCAGCAGCTCCCACACCGGGACGGCCCAGCATTTT. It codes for CASSSHTGTAQHF.

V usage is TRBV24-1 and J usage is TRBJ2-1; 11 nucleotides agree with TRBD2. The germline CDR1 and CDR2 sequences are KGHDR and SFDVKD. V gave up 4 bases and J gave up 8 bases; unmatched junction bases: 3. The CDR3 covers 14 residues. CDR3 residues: CATSDVTSGDEQFF. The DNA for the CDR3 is TGTGCCACCAGTGACGTGACTAGCGGGGATGAGCAGTTCTTC.

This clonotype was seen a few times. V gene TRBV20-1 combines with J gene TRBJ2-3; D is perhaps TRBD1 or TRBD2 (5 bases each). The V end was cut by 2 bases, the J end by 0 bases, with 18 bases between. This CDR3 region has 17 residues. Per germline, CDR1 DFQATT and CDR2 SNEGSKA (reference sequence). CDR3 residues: CSARWSLSGPSTDTQYF. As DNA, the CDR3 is TGCAGTGCTAGATGGTCTTTGTCGGGACCTAGCACAGATACGCAGTATTTT.

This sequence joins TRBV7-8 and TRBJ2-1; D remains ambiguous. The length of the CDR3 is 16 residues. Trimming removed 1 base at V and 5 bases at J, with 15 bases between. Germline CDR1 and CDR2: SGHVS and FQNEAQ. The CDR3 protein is CASSLEVGQPHNEQFF. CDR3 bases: TGTGCCAGCAGCTTAGAGGTCGGGCAACCCCACAATGAGCAGTTCTTC.

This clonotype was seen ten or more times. CDR3 sequence: CSARAGGSRDGYTF. The DNA for the CDR3 is TGCAGTGCTAGAGCGGGGGGCTCCCGGGATGGCTACACCTTC. This chain joins TRBV20-1 and TRBJ1-2, with D possibly TRBD1 on 6 matching bases. Trimming left V 1 base short and J 6 bases short, with 15 bases between. Germline V gene lookup returns CDR1 DFQATT and CDR2 SNEGSKA (reference sequence). This CDR3 is 14 amino acids long.

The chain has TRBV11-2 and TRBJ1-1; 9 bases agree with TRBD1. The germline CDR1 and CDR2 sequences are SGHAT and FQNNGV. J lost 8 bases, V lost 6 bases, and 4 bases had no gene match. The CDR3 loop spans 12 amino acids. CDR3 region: CASRQGAREAFF. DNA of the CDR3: TGTGCCAGCAGACAGGGGGCGCGAGAAGCTTTCTTT.

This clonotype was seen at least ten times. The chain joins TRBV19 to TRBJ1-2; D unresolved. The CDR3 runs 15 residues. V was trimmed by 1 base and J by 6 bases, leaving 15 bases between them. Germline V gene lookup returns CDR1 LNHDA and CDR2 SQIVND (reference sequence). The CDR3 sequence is CASSIGSAVGHGYTF. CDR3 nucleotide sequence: TGTGCCAGTAGTATAGGAAGCGCGGTGGGTCATGGCTACACCTTC.

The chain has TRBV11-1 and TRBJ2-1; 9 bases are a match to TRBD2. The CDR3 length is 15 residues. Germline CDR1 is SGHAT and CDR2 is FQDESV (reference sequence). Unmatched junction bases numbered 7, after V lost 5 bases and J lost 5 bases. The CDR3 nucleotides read TGTGCCAGCAGCAACGCGGGGGGGCGGAACAATGAGCAGTTCTTC. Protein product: CASSNAGGRNNEQFF.

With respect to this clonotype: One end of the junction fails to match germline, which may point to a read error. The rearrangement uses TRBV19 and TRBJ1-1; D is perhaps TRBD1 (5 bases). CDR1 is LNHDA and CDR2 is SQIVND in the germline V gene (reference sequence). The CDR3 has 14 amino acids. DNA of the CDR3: TGTGCCAGTAGTAGCGGTATGGGGGTCACTGAGGCTTCCTTT. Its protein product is CASSSGMGVTEASF.

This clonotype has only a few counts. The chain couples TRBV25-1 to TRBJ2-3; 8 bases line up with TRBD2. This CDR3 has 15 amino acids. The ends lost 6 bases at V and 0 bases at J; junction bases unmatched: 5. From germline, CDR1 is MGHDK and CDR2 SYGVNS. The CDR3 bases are TGTGCCAGCAGGGGACTAGAAACTAGCACAGATACGCAGTATTTT. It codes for CASRGLETSTDTQYF.

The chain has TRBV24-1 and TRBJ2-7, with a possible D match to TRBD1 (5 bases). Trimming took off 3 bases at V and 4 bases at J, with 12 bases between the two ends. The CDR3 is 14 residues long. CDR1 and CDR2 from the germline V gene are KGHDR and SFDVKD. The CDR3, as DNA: TGTGCCACCAGTGATACGATCGACAGTTACGAGCAGTACTTC. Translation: CATSDTIDSYEQYF.

The CDR3 sequence is CASIPYRGVGTQYF. CDR3 DNA: TGTGCCAGCATCCCCTACCGCGGGGTTGGTACGCAGTATTTT. The gene calls are TRBV6-1 and TRBJ2-3; maybe TRBD2 (6 bases). Deletions cut 7 bases from V and 8 bases from J, with 19 bases between. The germline V gene has CDR1 MNHNS and CDR2 SASEGT. The CDR3 loop spans 14 amino acids.

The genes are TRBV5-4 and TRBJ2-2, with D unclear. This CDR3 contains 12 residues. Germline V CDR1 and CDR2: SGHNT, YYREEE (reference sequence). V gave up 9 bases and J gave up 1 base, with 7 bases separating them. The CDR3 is CAIPQNTGELFF. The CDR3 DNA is TGTGCCATACCCCAGAACACCGGGGAGCTGTTTTTT.

CDR3 loop: CASSPGWGIREETQYF. DNA of the CDR3: TGCGCCAGCAGTCCTGGGTGGGGGATCCGGGAAGAGACCCAGTACTTC. This chain connects TRBV5-1 to TRBJ2-5, with D perhaps being TRBD1 or TRBD2 (5 bases each). The germline V gene has CDR1 SGHRS and CDR2 YFSETQ. The CDR3 runs to 16 residues. V gave up 5 bases and J gave up 3 bases, with 20 bases separating them.

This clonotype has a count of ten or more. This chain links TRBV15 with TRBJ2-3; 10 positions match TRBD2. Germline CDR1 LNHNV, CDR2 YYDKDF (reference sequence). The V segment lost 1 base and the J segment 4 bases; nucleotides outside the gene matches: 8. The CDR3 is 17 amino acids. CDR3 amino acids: CATSRVSGGTGADTQYF. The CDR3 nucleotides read TGTGCCACCAGCAGAGTTAGCGGGGGGACCGGGGCAGATACGCAGTATTTT.

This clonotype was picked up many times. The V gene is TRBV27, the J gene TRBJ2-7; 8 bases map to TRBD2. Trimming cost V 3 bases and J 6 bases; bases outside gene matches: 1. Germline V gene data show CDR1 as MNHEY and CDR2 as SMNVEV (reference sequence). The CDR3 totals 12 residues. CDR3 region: CASSFREGEQYF. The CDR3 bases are TGTGCCAGCAGTTTCCGGGAGGGCGAGCAGTACTTC.

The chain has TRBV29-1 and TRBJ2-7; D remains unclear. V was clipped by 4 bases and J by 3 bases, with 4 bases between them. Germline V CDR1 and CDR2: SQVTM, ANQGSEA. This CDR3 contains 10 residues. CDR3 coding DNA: TGCAGCGTTGTTATCTACGAGCAGTACTTC. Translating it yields CSVVIYEQYF.

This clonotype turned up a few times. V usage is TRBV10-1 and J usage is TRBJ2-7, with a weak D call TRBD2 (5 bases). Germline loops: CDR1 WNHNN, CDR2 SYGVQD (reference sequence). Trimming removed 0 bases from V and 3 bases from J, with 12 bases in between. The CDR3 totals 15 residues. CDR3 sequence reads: CASSESRVRHYEQYF. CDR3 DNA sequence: TGCGCCAGCAGTGAGTCGAGGGTGCGGCACTACGAGCAGTACTTC.

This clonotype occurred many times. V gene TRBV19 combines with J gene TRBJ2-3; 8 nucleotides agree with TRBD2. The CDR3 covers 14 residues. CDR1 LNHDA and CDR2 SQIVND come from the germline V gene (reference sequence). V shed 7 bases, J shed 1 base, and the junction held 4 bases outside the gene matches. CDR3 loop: CASKETSGTDTQYF. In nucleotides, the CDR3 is TGTGCCAGTAAGGAGACTAGCGGCACAGATACGCAGTATTTT. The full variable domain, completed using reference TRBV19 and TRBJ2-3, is DGGITQSPKYLFRKEGQNVTLSCEQNLNHDAMYWYRQDPGQGLRLIYYSQIVNDFQKGDIAEGYSVSREKKESFPLTVTSAQKNPTAFYLCASKETSGTDTQYFGPGTRLTVL.

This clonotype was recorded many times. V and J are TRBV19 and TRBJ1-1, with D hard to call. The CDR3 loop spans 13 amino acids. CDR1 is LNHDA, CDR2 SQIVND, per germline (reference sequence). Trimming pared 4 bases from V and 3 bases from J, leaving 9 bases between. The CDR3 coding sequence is TGTGCCAGTAGTACCCCGGGGTACACTGAAGCTTTCTTT. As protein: CASSTPGYTEAFF.

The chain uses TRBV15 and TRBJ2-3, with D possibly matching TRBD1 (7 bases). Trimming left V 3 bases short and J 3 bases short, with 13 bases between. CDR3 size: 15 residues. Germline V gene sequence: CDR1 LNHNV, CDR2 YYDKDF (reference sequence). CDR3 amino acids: CATSSSRDRTDTQYF. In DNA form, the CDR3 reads TGTGCCACCAGCAGCTCGCGGGACAGAACAGATACGCAGTATTTT.

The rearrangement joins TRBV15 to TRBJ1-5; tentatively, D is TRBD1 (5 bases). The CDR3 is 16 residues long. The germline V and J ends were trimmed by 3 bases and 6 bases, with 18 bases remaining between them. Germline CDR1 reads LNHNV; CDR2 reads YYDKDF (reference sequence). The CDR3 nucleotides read TGTGCCACCAGCAGCAGGGATCAGATTTTCGGTCAGCCCCAGCATTTT. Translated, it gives CATSSRDQIFGQPQHF.

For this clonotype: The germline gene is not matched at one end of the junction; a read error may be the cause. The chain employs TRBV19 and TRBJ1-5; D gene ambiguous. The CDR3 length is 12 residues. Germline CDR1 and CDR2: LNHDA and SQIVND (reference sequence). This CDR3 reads CASSPSNRPQHF. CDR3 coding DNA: TGTGCCAGTAGTCCGAGCAATCGGCCCCAGCATTTT.

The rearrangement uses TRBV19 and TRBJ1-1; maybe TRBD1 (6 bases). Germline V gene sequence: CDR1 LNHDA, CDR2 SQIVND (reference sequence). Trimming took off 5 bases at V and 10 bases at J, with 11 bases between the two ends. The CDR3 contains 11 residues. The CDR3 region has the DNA TGTGCCAGTAGTCAGGGGATTGGAGCTTTCTTT. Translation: CASSQGIGAFF.

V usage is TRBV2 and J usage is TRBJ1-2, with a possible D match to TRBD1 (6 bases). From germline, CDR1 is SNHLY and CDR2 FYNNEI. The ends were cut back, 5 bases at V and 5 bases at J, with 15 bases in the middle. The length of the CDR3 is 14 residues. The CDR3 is CASSLIAGVYGYTF. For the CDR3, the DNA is TGTGCCAGCAGTTTAATTGCAGGGGTTTATGGCTACACCTTC.

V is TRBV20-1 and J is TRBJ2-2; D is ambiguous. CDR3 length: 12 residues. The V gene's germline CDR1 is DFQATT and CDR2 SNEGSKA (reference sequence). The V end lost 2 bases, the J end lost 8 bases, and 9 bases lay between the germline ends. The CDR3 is CSARQVDGELFF. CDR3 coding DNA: TGCAGTGCTAGACAAGTGGATGGGGAGCTGTTTTTT.

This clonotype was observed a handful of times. Written as DNA, the CDR3 is TGTGCCAGCTCCGTCCCGGGACAGGGAACCTATGGCTACACCTTC. Amino acids: CASSVPGQGTYGYTF. J is TRBJ1-2 and V is TRBV25-1, with TRBD1 identical over 9 bases. Trimming took 8 bases from V and 4 from J; bases not matched to a gene: 11. The germline V gene encodes CDR1 MGHDK and CDR2 SYGVNS. The CDR3 spans 15 residues.